The subject of this entry is one T cell receptor beta chain. What it binds is not known. Sequenced by immunoSEQ multiplex PCR; TCRdb stores in-frame clones only, minus some. This repertoire shows 35,000 to 45,000 clones, roughly 72% found once; its top ten account for roughly 6.1%. Trimming removed 0 bases at V and 9 bases at J, with 14 bases between. Germline lookup yields CDR1 MGHRA and CDR2 YSYEKL. CDR3 length: 14 amino acids. The entry originates in a study of early stage breast cancer tumors. Study at large: Most invasive tumors, about 80% of the 16, were ER+/PR+/HER2-. Invasive lobular carcinomas made up about 30% of the 12 ER+/PR+/HER2- tumors. The study's findings and limits: Tumors had about 2.4-fold higher T cell density and higher clonality than adjacent normal breast tissue. Functional markers like CD4, CD8 and FOXP3 were missed in bulk sequencing.

The specimen sequenced was blood. The chain recombines TRBV4-1 with TRBJ1-1, with unresolved D. This TCR was recovered from a person between 55 and 70 years old with breast cancer. In DNA form, the CDR3 reads TGCGCCAGCAGCCAAGAGCGAAGAGGCGGGAAAGCTTTCTTT. Translation: CASSQERRGGKAFF.